This TCR beta chain was sequenced for a study of T cell responses to AZD1222 COVID-19 vaccine. Study-level findings and limits: After two AZD1222 doses, spike-specific TCR breadth and depth rose versus day 0. Reportedly, close to half of spike-specific TCRs are directed against unmutated variant regions. Mostly white British, mostly female donors; authors suggested clonal diversity may be underestimated.

For this clone: Its matching antigen is unknown.

Pooled in the analysis were second doses at about 4 or about 12 weeks. Generated by immunoSEQ multiplex PCR, the TCRdb table keeps only in-frame clones and is missing some. The sample yields some 200,000 clones, approximately 93% seen once. V lost 5 bases and J 4 bases, leaving 15 bases between the germline ends. The germline V gene has CDR1 MNHEY and CDR2 SMNVEV (reference sequence). This CDR3 has 16 residues. Sequencing was performed on peripheral blood, taken 28 days after the second AZD1222 dose. The rearrangement uses TRBV27 and TRBJ2-6; D unclear. This TCR derives from an adult who received the AZD1222 COVID-19 vaccine. CDR3 region: CASSRNGMRGANVLTF. CDR3 DNA: TGTGCCAGCAGTCGCAATGGGATGCGGGGGGCCAACGTCCTGACTTTC.